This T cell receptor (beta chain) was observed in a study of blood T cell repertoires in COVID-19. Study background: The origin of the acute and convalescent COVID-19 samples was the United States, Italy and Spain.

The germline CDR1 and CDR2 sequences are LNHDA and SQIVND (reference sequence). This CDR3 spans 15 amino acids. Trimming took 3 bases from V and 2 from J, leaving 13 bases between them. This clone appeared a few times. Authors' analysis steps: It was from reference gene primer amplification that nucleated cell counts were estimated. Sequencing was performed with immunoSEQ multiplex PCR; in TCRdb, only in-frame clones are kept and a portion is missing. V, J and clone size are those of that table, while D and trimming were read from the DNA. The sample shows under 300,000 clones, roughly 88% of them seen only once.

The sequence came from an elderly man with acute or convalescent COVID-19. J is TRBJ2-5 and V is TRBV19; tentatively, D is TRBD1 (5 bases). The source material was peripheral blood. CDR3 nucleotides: TGTGCCAGTAGTATGACTCAGGGTCCACAAGAGACCCAGTACTTC. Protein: CASSMTQGPQETQYF.